Sequencing of this TCR beta chain was carried out in a study of long-term antiretroviral therapy in people with HIV. Whole-study findings and limits: Data on ART adherence, viral resistance or therapy changes were unavailable. With ART, diversity went up but was still lower than in transplant donor controls. Blood, drawn from about 2004 to 2018, may reflect older ART regimens.

V dropped 0 bases and J dropped 1 base, with 8 bases sitting between them. Per germline, CDR1 SGHRS and CDR2 YFSETQ. The CDR3 is 15 residues long. About this clone: As yet, its antigen is unknown. This sample also contains other DNA sequences that code for the same CDR3.

This was the immunoSEQ v3.0 assay at survey level. TCRdb's table, derived via immunoSEQ multiplex PCR, lists solely in-frame clones and lacks some. The profile shows several thousand clones, 65% to 85% of them singletons. This chain links TRBV5-1 with TRBJ1-5; no reliable D call. This clonotype originated in a man aged 40-50 years with HIV. Specimen: unsorted PBMCs, collected less than 2.7 years before starting antiretroviral therapy. The CDR3 nucleotides read TGCGCCAGCAGCTTGGAGGGAGGAAGCAATCAGCCCCAGCATTTT. This sequence encodes CASSLEGGSNQPQHF.